This is a list of T cell receptor beta chains from one sample in a study of persistence of HIV-infected CD4 T cells. Clones were read by immunoSEQ multiplex PCR, and TCRdb kept only the in-frame ones, dropping some. The data show nearly 20,000 clones, with 65% seen just once and 1.5% to 2% held by the top ten. Their cognate antigens are unknown. The input for sequencing was CD4+ T cells sorted from PBMCs after 18-hour stimulation, taken from a patient who received antiretroviral therapy. These receptors originate from an adult woman with HIV who was CMV-seropositive. The CDR3 runs from the conserved cysteine through the conserved F or W. D genes are given only for firm matches. A row's size may be missing; if present it is once, few, many or a size class.

cdr3_length	v_call	d_call	clone_size	j_call	cdr3_aa	cdr3_nt
16	TRBV5-1	TRBD1	once	TRBJ1-6	CASSPEGTGLTSPLHF	TGCGCCAGCAGCCCCGAAGGGACAGGGCTAACTTCACCCCTCCACTTT
16	TRBV15	TRBD2	.	TRBJ2-5	CATSSEPRTSGETQYF	TGTGCCACCAGCAGCGAACCAAGGACTAGCGGGGAGACCCAGTACTTC
15	TRBV19	.	few	TRBJ1-2	CASSIRDTSNYGYTF	TGTGCCAGTAGTATACGGGATACCTCTAACTATGGCTACACCTTC
14	TRBV5-4	.	.	TRBJ2-7	CASSFRPNRDEQYF	TGTGCCAGCAGCTTTCGTCCCAACCGGGACGAGCAGTACTTC
13	TRBV29-1	.	medium-sized	TRBJ2-3	CSVAKGGTDTQYF	TGCAGCGTCGCTAAGGGAGGCACAGATACGCAGTATTTT
15	TRBV6-5	TRBD2	.	TRBJ2-3	CASSLAGAPTDTQYF	TGTGCCAGCAGCTTAGCGGGGGCTCCCACAGATACGCAGTATTTT
16	TRBV18	.	few	TRBJ1-3	CASSPEGAISGNTIYF	TGTGCCAGCTCCCCCGAAGGGGCGATCTCTGGAAACACCATATATTTT
13	TRBV19	.	few	TRBJ2-5	CASSPGTRETQYF	TGTGCCAGTAGCCCCGGGACGAGAGAGACCCAGTACTTC
14	TRBV11-1	.	.	TRBJ2-1	CASFLGPAHNEQFF	TGTGCCAGCTTTCTTGGACCCGCACACAATGAGCAGTTCTTC
16	TRBV5-1	.	.	TRBJ2-3	CASSLERAGAVDTQYF	TGCGCCAGCAGCTTGGAGCGGGCGGGGGCTGTGGATACGCAGTATTTT
15	TRBV10-2	TRBD1	.	TRBJ1-2	CASSESGQGAWGYTF	TGCGCCAGCAGTGAGTCGGGACAGGGGGCCTGGGGCTACACCTTC
17	TRBV11-1	.	once	TRBJ2-6	CASSLAPLGAGANVLTF	TGTGCCAGCAGCTTAGCACCCCTTGGGGCTGGGGCCAACGTCCTGACTTTC
13	TRBV10-3	.	.	TRBJ1-1	CAITREENTEAFF	TGTGCCATCACCCGCGAGGAGAACACTGAAGCTTTCTTT
15	TRBV19	.	.	TRBJ1-2	CASNVMTGSRTGYTF	TGTGCCAGTAATGTTATGACAGGTAGTCGGACTGGCTACACCTTC
14	TRBV2	.	once	TRBJ1-1	CASCKSAGYTEAFF	TGTGCCAGCTGTAAGAGCGCGGGCTACACTGAAGCTTTCTTT
14	TRBV14	TRBD1	.	TRBJ2-1	CASSKGQGHNEQFF	TGTGCCAGCAGCAAAGGACAGGGGCACAATGAGCAGTTCTTC
14	TRBV5-1	.	.	TRBJ2-7	CASSPYGTSHEQYF	TGCGCCAGCAGCCCATACGGGACATCCCACGAGCAGTACTTC
14	TRBV30	.	.	TRBJ1-1	CAWKGLPPNTEAFF	TGTGCCTGGAAGGGGCTACCTCCGAACACTGAAGCTTTCTTT
15	TRBV5-6	.	.	TRBJ2-7	CASSRTVGSSYEQYF	TGTGCCAGCAGCCGAACTGTGGGGTCCTCCTACGAGCAGTACTTC
16	TRBV10-3	.	.	TRBJ1-1	CAISESKPGRNTEAFF	TGTGCCATCAGTGAGTCGAAACCGGGTCGGAACACTGAAGCTTTCTTT
13	TRBV30	.	.	TRBJ2-2	CASGTSNTGELFF	TGTGCCTCCGGGACTTCCAACACCGGGGAGCTGTTTTTT
13	TRBV29-1	.	once	TRBJ1-5	CSAGIGANQPQHF	TGCAGCGCCGGGATTGGAGCCAATCAGCCCCAGCATTTT
15	TRBV27	.	.	TRBJ2-7	CASSLTGLGEGEQYF	TGTGCCAGCAGTTTAACGGGACTGGGGGAAGGCGAGCAGTACTTC
14	TRBV5-1	TRBD2	.	TRBJ2-3	CASSPSGGANTQYF	TGCGCCAGCAGCCCTAGCGGGGGGGCGAATACGCAGTATTTT
14	TRBV18	.	.	TRBJ1-1	CASSPNGGNTEAFF	TGTGCCAGCTCACCCAATGGGGGAAACACTGAAGCTTTCTTT
17	TRBV7-3	.	once	TRBJ2-6	CASSTNGLSLGANVLTF	TGTGCCAGCAGCACAAACGGGCTTAGCCTGGGGGCCAACGTCCTGACTTTC
15	TRBV10-1	.	.	TRBJ2-1	CASSEPSAPGNEQFF	TGCGCCAGCAGTGAGCCCTCGGCCCCGGGCAATGAGCAGTTCTTC
16	TRBV30	TRBD1	.	TRBJ1-4	CAWSVRDRGLREKLFF	TGTGCCTGGAGTGTACGGGACAGGGGGCTCAGGGAAAAACTGTTTTTT
16	TRBV7-2	.	.	TRBJ2-2	CASSLPTRANTGELFF	TGTGCCAGCAGCTTACCTACACGCGCGAACACCGGGGAGCTGTTTTTT
15	TRBV30	.	few	TRBJ1-1	CAWSANGRMNTEAFF	TGTGCCTGGAGTGCCAATGGACGGATGAACACTGAAGCTTTCTTT
13	TRBV9	.	.	TRBJ1-2	CASSVGQHYGYTF	TGTGCCAGCAGCGTAGGGCAGCACTATGGCTACACCTTC
15	TRBV5-1	TRBD1	.	TRBJ1-1	CASSYGQALNTEAFF	TGCGCCAGCAGCTACGGACAGGCATTGAACACTGAAGCTTTCTTT
13	TRBV5-1	.	.	TRBJ1-5	CASSLQPGQPQHF	TGCGCCAGCAGCCTTCAGCCCGGTCAGCCCCAGCATTTT
16	TRBV30	.	.	TRBJ2-5	CAWSSGVVGRQETQYF	TGTGCCTGGAGTTCTGGCGTTGTAGGCAGACAAGAGACCCAGTACTTC
15	TRBV15	.	.	TRBJ2-1	CATSADLGGPNEQFF	TGTGCCACCAGCGCTGACTTGGGGGGGCCCAATGAGCAGTTCTTC
13	TRBV5-1	TRBD1	.	TRBJ1-2	CASRVGTGDGYTF	TGCGCCAGCAGAGTCGGGACAGGGGATGGCTACACCTTC
14	TRBV3-1/TRBV3-2	TRBD1	.	TRBJ1-2	CASSQGGQGEGYTF	TGTGCCAGCAGCCAAGGGGGACAGGGGGAAGGCTACACCTTC
16	TRBV5-1	.	.	TRBJ2-3	CASSLEGRGKTDTQYF	TGCGCCAGCAGCTTGGAGGGCAGGGGAAAGACAGATACGCAGTATTTT
14	TRBV7-9	.	.	TRBJ2-3	CASGTGFGTDTQYF	TGTGCCAGCGGAACAGGGTTCGGCACAGATACGCAGTATTTT
14	TRBV5-6	.	.	TRBJ1-2	CASTRGEPGYGYTF	TGTGCCAGCACCAGGGGAGAACCGGGCTATGGCTACACCTTC
15	TRBV6-4	.	.	TRBJ1-1	CASSPVGGGRTEAFF	TGTGCCAGCAGTCCCGTTGGGGGAGGGCGCACTGAAGCTTTCTTT
14	TRBV19	.	few	TRBJ1-2	CASSQARANYGYTF	TGTGCCAGTAGTCAAGCGCGGGCTAACTATGGCTACACCTTC
16	TRBV19	TRBD2	.	TRBJ2-2	CASSMERGPNTGELFF	TGTGCCAGTAGTATGGAGCGGGGGCCGAACACCGGGGAGCTGTTTTTT
14	TRBV10-2	.	few	TRBJ1-2	CASGGTPPNYGYTF	TGCGCCAGCGGTGGGACACCACCTAACTATGGCTACACCTTC